The 22 T cell receptor beta chains below were found in one sample sequenced in a study of blood T cell repertoires in COVID-19. The assay was immunoSEQ multiplex PCR, and TCRdb's table has in-frame clones only and misses some. The sample carries almost 200,000 clones, about nine tenths recorded once. The sequencing input was peripheral blood. The receptors were sampled from a woman between 65 and 79 years old with acute or convalescent COVID-19.

The V gene is TRBV5-1, the J gene TRBJ2-5, with D possibly matching TRBD1 (6 bases). The CDR3 is 13 amino acids. Germline CDR1 is SGHRS and CDR2 is YFSETQ. V was trimmed by 1 base and J by 3 bases, leaving 7 bases between them. In nucleotides, the CDR3 is TGCGCCAGCAGCTTGCAGGGGAAAGAGACCCAGTACTTC. Translated: CASSLQGKETQYF.

The chain links TRBV6-6 to TRBJ2-5; TRBD2 might be the D (7 bases). Germline V CDR1 and CDR2: MNHNY, SVGAGI (reference sequence). Between the trimmed V and J ends, which lost 5 bases and 2 bases, there was a span of 12 bases. The CDR3 sequence is 14 residues long. CDR3 in amino acids: CASSLGGPQETQYF. For the CDR3, the DNA is TGTGCCAGCAGTCTGGGGGGGCCGCAAGAGACCCAGTACTTC.

This clone has more than one count but fewer than ten. The CDR3 DNA is TGTGCCAGCAGCCATAGTGGAGATACGCAGTATTTT. Translation gives CASSHSGDTQYF. The chain uses TRBV3-1 (or the pseudogene TRBV3-2) and TRBJ2-3, with D unresolved. CDR3 length: 12 residues. Germline-derived CDR1 and CDR2 are LGHDT and YNNKEL (reference sequence). V was clipped by 3 bases and J by 5 bases, with 6 bases between them.

V gene TRBV20-1 combines with J gene TRBJ1-2, with D uncertain. V gave up 3 bases and J gave up 2 bases, with 13 bases separating them. The CDR3 extends over 14 amino acids. Germline lookup yields CDR1 DFQATT and CDR2 SNEGSKA (reference sequence). The CDR3, as DNA: TGCAGTGCTAGTAGTCATAGGGAGAACTATGGCTACACCTTC. Translated, it gives CSASSHRENYGYTF.

CDR3 in amino acids: CASRGGGNGNEQFF. In DNA, the CDR3 is TGTGCCAGCAGAGGGGGAGGGAACGGGAATGAGCAGTTCTTC. The chain links TRBV6-5 to TRBJ2-1; a possible D gene is TRBD2 (7 bases). The CDR3 sequence is 14 residues long. Germline values: CDR1 MNHEY, CDR2 SVGAGI. The germline V and J ends were trimmed by 6 bases and 7 bases, with 16 bases remaining between them.

This chain joins TRBV28 and TRBJ2-2; 11 bases match TRBD2. Germline values: CDR1 MDHEN, CDR2 SYDVKM. V trimming: 6 bases; J trimming: 8 bases; junction bases outside the gene matches: 14. The CDR3 spans 17 residues. In DNA form, the CDR3 reads TGTGCCAGCAGCCAAGCGGGACTAGCGGAGACTTGGGGGGAGCTGTTTTTT. This translates into CASSQAGLAETWGELFF.

This clone has just one count. The rearrangement uses TRBV28 and TRBJ2-7; 9 positions match TRBD1. Germline V CDR1 and CDR2: MDHEN, SYDVKM. The CDR3 is made up of 14 amino acids. V lost 8 bases to trimming and J lost 2 bases; unmatched junction nucleotides: 7. CDR3 DNA sequence: TGTGCCAGCGCATCCGGACAGGGGACCTACGAGCAGTACTTC. Amino acid sequence: CASASGQGTYEQYF.

This rearrangement joins TRBV28 to TRBJ2-7; no clear D gene. CDR1 and CDR2 (germline): MDHEN, SYDVKM. The germline V and J ends were trimmed by 5 bases and 2 bases, with 4 bases remaining between them. The CDR3 length is 11 residues. The CDR3 loop reads CASSTAYEQYF. The CDR3 nucleotides read TGTGCCAGCAGTACGGCCTACGAGCAGTACTTC.

In this sample, this clone turned up once. V usage is TRBV6-5 and J usage is TRBJ1-3; 10 bases are a match to TRBD1. Germline-derived CDR1 and CDR2 are MNHEY and SVGAGI. The V and J ends lost 6 bases and 2 bases, in that order; junction bases with no gene match: 4. The CDR3 has 15 amino acids. The DNA for the CDR3 is TGTGCCAGCAGCCGACAGGGGGCCACTGGAAACACCATATATTTT. Encoded protein: CASSRQGATGNTIYF.

The rearrangement links TRBV6-5 to TRBJ1-6; 8 bases are a match to TRBD1. Germline V lookup: CDR1 MNHEY, CDR2 SVGAGI. J was trimmed by 10 bases and V by 5 bases; bases with no gene match: 7. CDR3 length: 14 residues. The DNA of the CDR3 is TGTGCCAGCAGTACGGACAGGGTGAGGTCACCCCTCCACTTT. Residues: CASSTDRVRSPLHF.

V gene TRBV3-1 (or the pseudogene TRBV3-2) combines with J gene TRBJ2-3; possibly TRBD2 for D (6 bases). In germline, CDR1 is LGHDT, CDR2 YNNKEL (reference sequence). The ends were cut back, 3 bases at V and 0 bases at J, with 10 bases in the middle. CDR3 length equals 15 residues. The CDR3 nucleotides are TGTGCCAGCAGCCATGGCGGGACTAGCACAGATACGCAGTATTTT. Protein sequence: CASSHGGTSTDTQYF.

This chain joins TRBV27 and TRBJ2-2; perhaps TRBD2 as D (5 bases). Trimming removed 8 bases at V and 4 bases at J, with 11 bases between. CDR3 size: 13 residues. Germline CDR1 is MNHEY and CDR2 is SMNVEV (reference sequence). The CDR3 DNA follows: TGTGCCAGCCGGAGGCCCGGCACCGGGGAGCTGTTTTTT. Encoded protein: CASRRPGTGELFF.

The chain combines TRBV19 with TRBJ2-3; the match to TRBD1 covers 8 bases. This CDR3 region has 15 residues. Germline CDR1 is LNHDA and CDR2 is SQIVND (reference sequence). J lost 5 bases, V lost 3 bases, and 7 bases had no gene match. The CDR3 here is CASSIRDRWGDTQYF. CDR3 DNA: TGTGCCAGTAGTATCAGGGACAGGTGGGGAGATACGCAGTATTTT.

This chain uses TRBV18 with TRBJ1-2; TRBD1 aligns across 7 bases. The germline V gene has CDR1 KGHSH and CDR2 LQKENI. The CDR3 is 14 residues long. V lost 3 bases, J lost 4 bases, and 5 bases stayed unmatched. This CDR3 is CASSPSTGLYGYTF. CDR3 DNA sequence: TGTGCCAGCTCACCTTCGACAGGGCTCTATGGCTACACCTTC.

The chain couples TRBV9 to TRBJ1-4; 7 bases are shared with TRBD1. From germline, CDR1 is SGDLS and CDR2 YYNGEE. This CDR3 has 15 amino acids. Trimming at V came to 0 bases and at J to 3 bases, leaving 2 bases not matched to a gene. The CDR3 is CASSVEGAANEKLFF. As DNA, the CDR3 is TGTGCCAGCAGCGTAGAGGGGGCGGCTAATGAAAAACTGTTTTTT.

This chain links TRBV5-6 with TRBJ2-1, with TRBD1 identical over 8 bases. The CDR3 extends over 15 amino acids. Germline V gene sequence: CDR1 SGHDT, CDR2 YYEEEE. Trimming took 2 bases from V and 6 from J; bases not matched to a gene: 7. In DNA form, the CDR3 reads TGTGCCAGCAGCTTTGGGGGACAGGTAATCAATGAGCAGTTCTTC. It codes for CASSFGGQVINEQFF.

CDR3: CASSQRTGGRSPLHF. The DNA for the CDR3 is TGTGCCAGCAGCCAAAGGACAGGGGGCAGATCACCCCTCCACTTT. This chain joins TRBV14 and TRBJ1-6; 11 bases fit TRBD1. CDR3 size: 15 residues. V shed 2 bases, J shed 10 bases, and the junction held 4 bases outside the gene matches. Germline V CDR1 and CDR2: SGHDN, FVKESK. The entire variable domain, with the rest obtained from reference TRBV14 and TRBJ1-6, is as follows: EAGVTQFPSHSVIEKGQTVTLRCDPISGHDNLYWYRRVMGKEIKFLLHFVKESKQDESGMPNNRFLAERTGGTYSTLKVQPAELEDSGVYFCASSQRTGGRSPLHFGNGTRLTVT.

The chain combines TRBV5-1 with TRBJ1-3, with TRBD1 as a possible D gene (5 bases). Germline assignment: CDR1 SGHRS and CDR2 YFSETQ. CDR3 length: 14 residues. V dropped 4 bases and J dropped 4 bases, with 12 bases sitting between them. CDR3 protein: CASSPDTKGNTIYF. CDR3 nucleotides: TGCGCCAGCAGCCCGGACACTAAAGGAAACACCATATATTTT. The full variable domain, its missing parts supplied by reference TRBV5-1 and TRBJ1-3, is KAGVTQTPRYLIKTRGQQVTLSCSPISGHRSVSWYQQTPGQGLQFLFEYFSETQRNKGNFPGRFSGRQFSNSRSEMNVSTLELGDSALYLCASSPDTKGNTIYFGEGSWLTVV.

The CDR3 bases are TGTGCCACCAGGAGGCAGGGGGCCCAGACCATATATTTT. Its protein product is CATRRQGAQTIYF. The V and J genes are TRBV5-6 and TRBJ1-3, with 8 bases that match TRBD1. The germline V gene has CDR1 SGHDT and CDR2 YYEEEE. The V gene end was trimmed by 9 bases and the J gene end by 10 bases; junction bases not matched to a gene: 12. This CDR3 is built from 13 residues.

The chain recombines TRBV9 with TRBJ2-1; weak D call: TRBD2 (6 bases). Trimming took 0 bases from V and 10 from J, leaving 14 bases between them. CDR3 length equals 14 residues. The germline V gene encodes CDR1 SGDLS and CDR2 YYNGEE. CDR3 sequence reads: CASSVESAGREQFF. As DNA, the CDR3 is TGTGCCAGCAGCGTAGAGTCGGCGGGAAGGGAGCAGTTCTTC.

This clone was seen more than once but under ten times. The chain carries TRBV3-1 (or the pseudogene TRBV3-2) and TRBJ1-5, with D possibly matching TRBD1 (5 bases). Germline values: CDR1 LGHDT, CDR2 YNNKEL (reference sequence). There are 15 residues in the CDR3. V lost 3 bases to trimming and J lost 11 bases, with 20 bases between them. The CDR3 DNA reads as TGTGCCAGCAGCCAGCGACCAGGGCGGGATCTAGCCCAGCATTTT. This codes for CASSQRPGRDLAQHF.

This clone was detected once. The genes are TRBV28 and TRBJ2-5; 9 bases map to TRBD1. V shed 4 bases and J 4 bases; nucleotides not matched to a gene: 7. CDR1 and CDR2 (germline): MDHEN, SYDVKM. CDR3 length equals 15 residues. CDR3 nucleotides: TGTGCCAGCAGTTCCCTCCGGGACAGGGTAGAGACCCAGTACTTC. Protein sequence: CASSSLRDRVETQYF.